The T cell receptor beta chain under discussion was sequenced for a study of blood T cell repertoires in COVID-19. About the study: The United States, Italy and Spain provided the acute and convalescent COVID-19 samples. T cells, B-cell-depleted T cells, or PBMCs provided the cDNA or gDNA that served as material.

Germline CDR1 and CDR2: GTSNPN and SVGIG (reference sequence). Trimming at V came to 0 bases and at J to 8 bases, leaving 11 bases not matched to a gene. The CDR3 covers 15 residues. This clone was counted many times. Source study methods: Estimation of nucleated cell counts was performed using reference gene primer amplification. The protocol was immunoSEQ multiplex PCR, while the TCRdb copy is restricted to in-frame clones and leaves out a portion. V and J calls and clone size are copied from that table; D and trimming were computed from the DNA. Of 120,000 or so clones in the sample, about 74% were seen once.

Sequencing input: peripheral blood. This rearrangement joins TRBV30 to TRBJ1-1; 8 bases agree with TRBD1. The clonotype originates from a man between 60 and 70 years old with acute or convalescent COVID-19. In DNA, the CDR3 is TGTGCCTGGAGTGTACCCGGGACAGGTGGGGGGGAAGCTTTCTTT. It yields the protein CAWSVPGTGGGEAFF.